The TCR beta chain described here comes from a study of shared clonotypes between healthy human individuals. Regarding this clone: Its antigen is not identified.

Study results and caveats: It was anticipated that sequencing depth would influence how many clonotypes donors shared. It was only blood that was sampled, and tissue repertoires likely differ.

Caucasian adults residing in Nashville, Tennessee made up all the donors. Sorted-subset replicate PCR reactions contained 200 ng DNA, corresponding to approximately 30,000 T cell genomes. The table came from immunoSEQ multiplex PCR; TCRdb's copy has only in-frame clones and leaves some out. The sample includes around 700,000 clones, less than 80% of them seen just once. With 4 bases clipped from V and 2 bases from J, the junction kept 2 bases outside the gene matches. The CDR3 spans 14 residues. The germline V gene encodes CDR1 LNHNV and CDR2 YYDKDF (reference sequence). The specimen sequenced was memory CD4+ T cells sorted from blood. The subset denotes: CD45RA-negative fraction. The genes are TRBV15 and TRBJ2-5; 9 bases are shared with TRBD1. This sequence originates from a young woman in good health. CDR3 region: CATSIGQGQETQYF. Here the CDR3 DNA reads TGTGCCACCAGCATAGGACAGGGGCAAGAGACCCAGTACTTC.